This entry describes one TCR beta chain. This entry belongs to a study of control samples from healthy donors and cancer patients. Libraries were prepared by immunoSEQ multiplex PCR; TCRdb keeps only in-frame clonotypes and omits some of them. The top ten hold less than 2% of the sample, which has 200,000 or so clones, roughly nine tenths seen once. The germline V gene encodes CDR1 KGHDR and CDR2 SFDVKD. V was shortened by 4 bases and J by 4 bases, with 4 bases between the two germline ends. CDR3 length: 12 amino acids. The V call is TRBV24-1, the J call TRBJ1-3; D unresolved. The sequenced sample was blood. This receptor was identified in a man aged 25-45 years in good health. This chain's CDR3 is CATSEAGNTIYF. CDR3 nucleotides: TGTGCCACCAGTGAAGCGGGAAACACCATATATTTT.